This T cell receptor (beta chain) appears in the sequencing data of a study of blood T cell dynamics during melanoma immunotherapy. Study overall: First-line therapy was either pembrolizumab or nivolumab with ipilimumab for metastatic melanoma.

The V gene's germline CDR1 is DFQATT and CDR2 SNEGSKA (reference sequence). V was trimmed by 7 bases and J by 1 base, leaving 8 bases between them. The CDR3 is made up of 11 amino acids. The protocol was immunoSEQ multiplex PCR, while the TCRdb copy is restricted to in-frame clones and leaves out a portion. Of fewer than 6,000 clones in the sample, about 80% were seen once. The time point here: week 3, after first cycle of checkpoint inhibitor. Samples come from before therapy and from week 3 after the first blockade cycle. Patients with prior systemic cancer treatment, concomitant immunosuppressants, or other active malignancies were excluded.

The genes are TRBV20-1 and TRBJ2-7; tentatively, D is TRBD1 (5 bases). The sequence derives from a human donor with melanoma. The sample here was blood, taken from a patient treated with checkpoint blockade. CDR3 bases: TGCAGTGGCAGGGATTCCTACGAGCAGTACTTC. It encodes CSGRDSYEQYF.